This is a list of T cell receptor beta chains from one sample in a study of shared clonotypes between healthy human individuals. Profiling relied on immunoSEQ multiplex PCR, and the TCRdb table lists in-frame clones only, not all of them. The profile shows some 550,000 clones, less than 98% of them singletons. The sequencing input was naive CD4+ T cells sorted from blood. The receptors shown here come from a woman in her 30s in good health. Both conserved end residues are part of each CDR3. Fields, in order: V gene, J gene, clone size, D gene, CDR3 protein, CDR3 DNA. A D gene is named only where the DNA matches it firmly. Clone sizes are given selectively: once, few, many, or a class where the clone is expanded.

TRBV7-9	TRBJ2-2	.	TRBD1	CASSLGTGNTGELFF	TGTGCCAGCAGCTTGGGGACAGGGAATACCGGGGAGCTGTTTTTT
TRBV4-1	TRBJ1-3	.	.	CASSRGEGSSRGTIYF	TGCGCCAGCAGCAGGGGGGAGGGCTCCTCTCGGGGAACCATATATTTT
TRBV30	TRBJ2-1	.	.	CATSGRYEQFF	TGTGCCACGAGTGGTAGGTATGAGCAGTTCTTC
TRBV27	TRBJ2-1	.	.	CASSFGTFPNEQFF	TGTGCCAGCAGTTTTGGGACTTTCCCCAATGAGCAGTTCTTC
TRBV18	TRBJ1-5	.	.	CASSPGWNQPQHF	TGTGCCAGCTCACCAGGGTGGAATCAGCCCCAGCATTTT
TRBV10-3	TRBJ2-3	.	TRBD1	CAISRDRTTDTQYF	TGTGCCATCAGCCGGGACAGGACTACAGATACGCAGTATTTT
TRBV13	TRBJ2-7	once	TRBD2	CASSSRTSGRAYEQYF	TGTGCCAGCAGCTCGCGGACTAGCGGGAGGGCCTACGAGCAGTACTTC
TRBV19	TRBJ2-7	.	.	CASSKNTPYEQYF	TGTGCCAGTAGTAAGAACACTCCCTACGAGCAGTACTTC
TRBV28	TRBJ1-2	.	TRBD1	CASSLTHRGGYTF	TGTGCCAGCAGTCTCACACACAGGGGCGGCTACACCTTC
TRBV16	TRBJ2-3	once	.	CASSQSFWYLQGLTDTQYF	TGTGCCAGCAGCCAATCGTTCTGGTACCTACAGGGACTCACAGATACGCAGTATTTT
TRBV11-2	TRBJ2-3	.	TRBD2	CASRTSGSTDTQYF	TGTGCCAGCAGGACTAGCGGAAGCACAGATACGCAGTATTTT
TRBV30	TRBJ1-4	.	.	CAWGQYNEKLFF	TGTGCCTGGGGGCAGTACAATGAAAAACTGTTTTTT
TRBV18	TRBJ2-7	.	.	CASSLGTSSEQYF	TGTGCCAGCTCTCTTGGGACTTCCTCCGAGCAGTACTTC
TRBV7-9	TRBJ2-7	.	TRBD2	CASSPSPTSGDPTIYEQYF	TGTGCCAGCAGCCCTAGCCCGACTAGCGGGGACCCTACCATCTACGAGCAGTACTTC
TRBV2	TRBJ1-5	.	.	CASSAGGADQPQHF	TGTGCCAGCAGTGCAGGTGGGGCTGATCAGCCCCAGCATTTT
TRBV6-1	TRBJ2-1	.	.	CASSVSSSYNEQFF	TGTGCCAGCAGTGTGAGCAGCTCCTACAATGAGCAGTTCTTC
TRBV18	TRBJ2-5	.	TRBD2	CASSPISSGRSGETQYF	TGTGCCAGCTCACCGATATCCAGCGGGAGAAGTGGGGAGACCCAGTACTTC
TRBV19	TRBJ2-3	.	TRBD1	CASKRTGATDTQYF	TGTGCCAGTAAAAGGACAGGGGCCACAGATACGCAGTATTTT